Described below is a single TCR beta chain sequence and its context. Sequencing used immunoSEQ multiplex PCR; TCRdb keeps in-frame clones, though not all of them. The table lists about 130,000 clones, around 82% of them singletons. A Seattle source enrolled patients during active infection and followed them longitudinally. This specimen belongs to a study of blood T cell repertoires in COVID-19. Turning to the study itself: Nucleic acid was either cDNA or gDNA, and it came from T cells, B-cell-depleted T cells, or PBMCs.

What was sequenced was peripheral blood. This sequence originates from a man aged 25 to 40 with COVID-19, enrolled during active disease.

CDR3 bases: TGTGCCAGCAGCCAAGAATCATGGCTAGCGGGAGCATTACACGAGCAGTACTTC. This sequence encodes CASSQESWLAGALHEQYF. V gene TRBV3-1 (or the pseudogene TRBV3-2) combines with J gene TRBJ2-7; 10 bases map to TRBD2. This CDR3 contains 18 residues. Germline lookup yields CDR1 LGHDT and CDR2 YNNKEL (reference sequence). V shed 0 bases, J shed 5 bases, and the junction held 13 bases outside the gene matches.